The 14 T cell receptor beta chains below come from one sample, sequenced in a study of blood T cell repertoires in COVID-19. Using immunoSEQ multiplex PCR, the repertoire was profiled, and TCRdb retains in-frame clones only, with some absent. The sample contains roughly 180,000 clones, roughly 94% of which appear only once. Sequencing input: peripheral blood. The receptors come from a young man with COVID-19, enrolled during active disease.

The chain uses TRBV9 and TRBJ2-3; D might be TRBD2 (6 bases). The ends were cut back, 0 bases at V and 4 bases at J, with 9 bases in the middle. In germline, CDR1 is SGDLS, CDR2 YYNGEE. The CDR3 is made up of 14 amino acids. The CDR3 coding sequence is TGTGCCAGCAGCGTAGCAGCTAGCGCAGATACGCAGTATTTT. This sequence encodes CASSVAASADTQYF.

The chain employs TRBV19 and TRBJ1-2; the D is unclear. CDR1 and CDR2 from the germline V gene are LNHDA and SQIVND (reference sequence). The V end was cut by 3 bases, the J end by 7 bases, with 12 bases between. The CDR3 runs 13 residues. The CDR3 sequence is CASSIHFPGGYTF. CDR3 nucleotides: TGTGCCAGTAGTATTCACTTTCCGGGTGGCTACACCTTC.

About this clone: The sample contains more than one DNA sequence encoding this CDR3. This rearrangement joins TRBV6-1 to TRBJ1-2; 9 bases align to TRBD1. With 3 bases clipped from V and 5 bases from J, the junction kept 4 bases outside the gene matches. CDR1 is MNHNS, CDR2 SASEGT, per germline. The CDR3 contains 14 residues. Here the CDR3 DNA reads TGTGCCAGCAGTGACGGACAGGGGAAGTATGGCTACACCTTC. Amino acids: CASSDGQGKYGYTF.

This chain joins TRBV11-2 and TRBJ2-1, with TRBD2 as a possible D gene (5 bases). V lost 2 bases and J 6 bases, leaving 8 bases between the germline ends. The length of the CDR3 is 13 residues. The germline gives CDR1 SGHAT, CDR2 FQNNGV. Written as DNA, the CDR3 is TGTGCCAGCAGCTTAACGAGGGCCAATGAGCAGTTCTTC. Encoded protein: CASSLTRANEQFF.

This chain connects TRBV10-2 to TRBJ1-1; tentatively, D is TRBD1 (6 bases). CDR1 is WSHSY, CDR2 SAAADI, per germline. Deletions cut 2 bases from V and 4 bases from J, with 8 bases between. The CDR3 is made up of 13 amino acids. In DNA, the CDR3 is TGCGCCAGCAGTGAGATGGACAGCACTGAAGCTTTCTTT. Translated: CASSEMDSTEAFF.

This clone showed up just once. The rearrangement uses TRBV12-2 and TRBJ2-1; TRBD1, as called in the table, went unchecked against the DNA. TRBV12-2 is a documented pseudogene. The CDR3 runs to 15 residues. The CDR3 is CASRPSQVSRNEQFF. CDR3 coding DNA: TGTGCAAGTCGCCCAAGCCAGGTGTCTCGCAATGAGCAGTTCTTC.

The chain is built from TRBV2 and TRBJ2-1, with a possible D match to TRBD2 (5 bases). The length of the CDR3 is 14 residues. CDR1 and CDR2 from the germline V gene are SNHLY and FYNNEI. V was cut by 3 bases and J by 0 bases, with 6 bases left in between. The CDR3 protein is CASSEGSSYNEQFF. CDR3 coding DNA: TGTGCCAGCAGTGAGGGGAGCTCCTACAATGAGCAGTTCTTC. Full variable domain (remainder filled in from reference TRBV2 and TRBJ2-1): EPEVTQTPSHQVTQMGQEVILRCVPISNHLYFYWYRQILGQKVEFLVSFYNNEISEKSEIFDDQFSVERPDGSNFTLKIRSTKLEDSAMYFCASSEGSSYNEQFFGPGTRLTVL.

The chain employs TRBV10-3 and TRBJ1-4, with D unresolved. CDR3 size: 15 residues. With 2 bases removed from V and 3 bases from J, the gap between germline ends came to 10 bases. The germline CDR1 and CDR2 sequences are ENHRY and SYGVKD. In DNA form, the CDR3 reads TGTGCCATCAGTGAGGCGGGGAGGCCTAATGAAAAACTGTTTTTT. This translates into CAISEAGRPNEKLFF.

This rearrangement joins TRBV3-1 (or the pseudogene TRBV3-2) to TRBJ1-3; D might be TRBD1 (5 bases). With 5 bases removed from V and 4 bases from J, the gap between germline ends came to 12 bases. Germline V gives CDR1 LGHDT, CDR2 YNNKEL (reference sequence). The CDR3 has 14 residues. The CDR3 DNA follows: TGTGCCAGCAGCGTACAGTACAGGGGAAACACCATATATTTT. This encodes CASSVQYRGNTIYF.

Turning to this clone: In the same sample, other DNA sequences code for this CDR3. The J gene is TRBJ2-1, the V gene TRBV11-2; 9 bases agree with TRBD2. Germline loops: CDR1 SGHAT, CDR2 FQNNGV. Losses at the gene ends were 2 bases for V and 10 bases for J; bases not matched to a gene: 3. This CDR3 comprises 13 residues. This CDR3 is CASSLSLAGEQFF. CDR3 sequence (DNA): TGTGCCAGCAGCTTAAGTCTAGCGGGGGAGCAGTTCTTC.

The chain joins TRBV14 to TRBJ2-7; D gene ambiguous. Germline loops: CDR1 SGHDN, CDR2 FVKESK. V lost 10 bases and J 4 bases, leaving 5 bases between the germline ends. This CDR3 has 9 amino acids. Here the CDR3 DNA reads TGTGCCAACACATACGAGCAGTACTTC. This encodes CANTYEQYF.

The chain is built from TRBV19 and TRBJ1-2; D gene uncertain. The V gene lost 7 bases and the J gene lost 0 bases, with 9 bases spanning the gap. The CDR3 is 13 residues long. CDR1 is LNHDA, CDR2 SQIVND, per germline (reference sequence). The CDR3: CASIKGANYGYTF. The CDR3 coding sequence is TGTGCCAGTATTAAGGGAGCTAACTATGGCTACACCTTC. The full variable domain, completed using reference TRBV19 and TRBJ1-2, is DGGITQSPKYLFRKEGQNVTLSCEQNLNHDAMYWYRQDPGQGLRLIYYSQIVNDFQKGDIAEGYSVSREKKESFPLTVTSAQKNPTAFYLCASIKGANYGYTFGSGTRLTVV.

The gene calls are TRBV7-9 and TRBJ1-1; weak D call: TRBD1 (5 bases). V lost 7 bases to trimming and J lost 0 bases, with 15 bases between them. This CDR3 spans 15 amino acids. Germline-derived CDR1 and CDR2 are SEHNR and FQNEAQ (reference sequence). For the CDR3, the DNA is TGTGCCAGCACTGAGGTGGGGGGTATGAACACTGAAGCTTTCTTT. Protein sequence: CASTEVGGMNTEAFF.

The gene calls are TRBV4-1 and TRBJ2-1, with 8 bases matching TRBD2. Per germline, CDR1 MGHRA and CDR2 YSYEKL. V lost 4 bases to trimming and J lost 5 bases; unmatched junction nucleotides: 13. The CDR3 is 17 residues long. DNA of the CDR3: TGCGCCAGCAGCCGCTCGCCCCCGCGGACTAGCAACAATGAGCAGTTCTTC. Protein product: CASSRSPPRTSNNEQFF.